Below are 30 T cell receptor beta chains sequenced from a single sample in a study of blood T cell repertoires in COVID-19. Libraries were prepared by immunoSEQ multiplex PCR; TCRdb keeps only in-frame clonotypes and omits some of them. The repertoire consists of a few hundred thousand clones, with roughly 89% occurring once and the leading ten covering about a tenth. Sequencing was performed on PBMCs or T cells enriched from blood (not recorded which). The receptor set was obtained from a woman in her 30s who had recovered from COVID-19.

The J gene is TRBJ2-1, the V gene TRBV2; the match to TRBD1 covers 7 bases. The CDR3 is 12 residues long. Germline lookup yields CDR1 SNHLY and CDR2 FYNNEI. The J segment lost 8 bases and the V segment lost 6 bases, leaving 4 bases of the junction unmatched. In DNA form, the CDR3 reads TGTGCCAGCAGCTATGACAGGGATGAGCAGTTCTTC. Its translation: CASSYDRDEQFF.

J is TRBJ2-7 and V is TRBV4-1; the match to TRBD1 covers 12 bases. J was trimmed by 7 bases and V by 0 bases; bases with no gene match: 4. The CDR3 is 15 residues long. Germline-derived CDR1 and CDR2 are MGHRA and YSYEKL. The CDR3 loop reads CASSQEGQGAYEQYF. CDR3 nucleotides: TGCGCCAGCAGCCAAGAGGGACAGGGGGCGTATGAGCAGTACTTC.

This clone was detected only a few times. The chain couples TRBV18 to TRBJ1-2; TRBD1 aligns across 7 bases. The CDR3 has 15 residues. V shed 2 bases and J 8 bases; nucleotides not matched to a gene: 11. Germline CDR1 reads KGHSH; CDR2 reads LQKENI. The CDR3 DNA reads TGTGCCAGCTCACCAGGGACAGTCTCATCAGTGGGCTACACCTTC. This encodes CASSPGTVSSVGYTF.

The rearrangement uses TRBV24-1 and TRBJ2-1; 8 nucleotides match TRBD1. CDR1 and CDR2 from the germline V gene are KGHDR and SFDVKD. This CDR3 spans 17 amino acids. V lost 5 bases, J lost 5 bases, and 13 bases stayed unmatched. The CDR3 bases are TGTGCCACCAGTGCCTCCGGACAGGGCATGAGGGACAATGAGCAGTTCTTC. It encodes CATSASGQGMRDNEQFF.

The V call is TRBV30, the J call TRBJ1-2, with unresolved D. The CDR3 covers 17 residues. V was trimmed by 0 bases and J by 7 bases, leaving 24 bases between them. In germline, CDR1 is GTSNPN, CDR2 SVGIG (reference sequence). CDR3 sequence reads: CAWSVPAIQRKRGGYTF. The CDR3 bases are TGTGCCTGGAGTGTCCCAGCCATTCAAAGAAAACGAGGTGGCTACACCTTC.

V is TRBV6-5 and J is TRBJ2-2; tentatively, D is TRBD1 (6 bases). V lost 8 bases to trimming and J lost 6 bases, with 19 bases between them. There are 15 residues in the CDR3. The germline V gene has CDR1 MNHEY and CDR2 SVGAGI. The CDR3 sequence is CASCTGMGGPGELFF. As DNA, the CDR3 is TGTGCCAGCTGTACAGGGATGGGTGGGCCCGGGGAGCTGTTTTTT.

The count of this clone is one. The chain recombines TRBV5-1 with TRBJ1-5; 8 nucleotides line up with TRBD1. Germline CDR1 and CDR2: SGHRS and YFSETQ. The CDR3 is 14 residues long. V dropped 2 bases and J dropped 7; count of bases not matched to a gene: 5. The CDR3 DNA sequence: TGCGCCAGCAGCTTTTCTTCAGGGGGCCAGCCCCAGCATTTT. Amino acids: CASSFSSGGQPQHF.

The chain carries TRBV5-6 and TRBJ2-5, with TRBD2 matching 7 bases. The CDR3 is 14 amino acids. Looked up from germline, CDR1 is SGHDT and CDR2 is YYEEEE. The junction had 12 bases not matched to a gene; V was cut back by 6 bases and J by 7 bases. The CDR3: CASTPRAWEGTQYF. The CDR3 coding sequence is TGTGCCAGCACCCCACGGGCCTGGGAGGGGACCCAGTACTTC.

The chain links TRBV15 to TRBJ2-7, with a weak D call TRBD2 (6 bases). CDR1 and CDR2 from the germline V gene are LNHNV and YYDKDF (reference sequence). The CDR3 spans 15 residues. V was trimmed by 3 bases and J by 0 bases, leaving 12 bases between them. Written as DNA, the CDR3 is TGTGCCACCAGCAGCACAAAGACTAGCTCCTACGAGCAGTACTTC. Translation: CATSSTKTSSYEQYF. The variable domain in full, completed from reference TRBV15 and TRBJ2-7, reads DAMVIQNPRYQVTQFGKPVTLSCSQTLNHNVMYWYQQKSSQAPKLLFHYYDKDFNNEADTPDNFQSRRPNTSFCFLDIRSPGLGDTAMYLCATSSTKTSSYEQYFGPGTRLTVT.

The rearrangement uses TRBV19 and TRBJ1-5; D gene uncertain. CDR3 length: 20 amino acids. CDR1 and CDR2 from the germline V gene are LNHDA and SQIVND (reference sequence). V lost 0 bases and J 1 base, leaving 22 bases between the germline ends. The CDR3 sequence is CASSIDPTRDLVVSNQPQHF. The CDR3 nucleotides read TGTGCCAGTAGTATAGACCCGACTCGAGACCTAGTTGTCAGCAATCAGCCCCAGCATTTT. Combining the CDR3 with reference TRBV19 and TRBJ1-5 gives the whole variable domain DGGITQSPKYLFRKEGQNVTLSCEQNLNHDAMYWYRQDPGQGLRLIYYSQIVNDFQKGDIAEGYSVSREKKESFPLTVTSAQKNPTAFYLCASSIDPTRDLVVSNQPQHFGDGTRLSIL.

This chain joins TRBV24-1 and TRBJ2-2, with TRBD1 identical over 7 bases. CDR1 and CDR2 (germline): KGHDR, SFDVKD. With 9 bases clipped from V and 3 bases from J, the junction kept 6 bases outside the gene matches. This CDR3 has 14 amino acids. This CDR3 is CATPDRTHTGELFF. Written as DNA, the CDR3 is TGTGCCACCCCGGACAGGACCCACACCGGGGAGCTGTTTTTT.

The gene calls are TRBV7-9 and TRBJ2-1; D perhaps matches TRBD1 (6 bases). Trimming took off 4 bases at V and 10 bases at J, with 11 bases between the two ends. The CDR3 spans 12 residues. Germline V gene data show CDR1 as SEHNR and CDR2 as FQNEAQ (reference sequence). The CDR3 sequence: CASSSQQGEQFF. The CDR3 DNA is TGTGCCAGCAGCTCCCAGCAGGGGGAGCAGTTCTTC.

The chain has TRBV2 and TRBJ2-4; D might be TRBD2 (7 bases). Germline V gives CDR1 SNHLY, CDR2 FYNNEI. CDR3 length: 15 amino acids. Trimming cost V 10 bases and J 0 bases, with 16 bases left between them. The CDR3 DNA reads TGTGCCATCAAAGGGGGGGCGCTAGCCAAAAACATTCAGTACTTC. Its protein product is CAIKGGALAKNIQYF.

The chain combines TRBV7-9 with TRBJ2-1; 10 nucleotides agree with TRBD2. J was trimmed by 7 bases and V by 7 bases; bases with no gene match: 16. From germline, CDR1 is SEHNR and CDR2 FQNEAQ (reference sequence). CDR3 length: 17 amino acids. CDR3 sequence reads: CASTTGGASGSMNEQFF. For the CDR3, the DNA is TGTGCCAGCACCACCGGGGGGGCTAGCGGGAGTATGAATGAGCAGTTCTTC.

The sample holds one count of this clone. This chain joins TRBV11-2 and TRBJ1-5; D might be TRBD1 (5 bases). Germline loops: CDR1 SGHAT, CDR2 FQNNGV. V lost 3 bases and J 9 bases, leaving 15 bases between the germline ends. This CDR3 region has 14 residues. CDR3 sequence: CASSLSDDQGPQHF. DNA of the CDR3: TGTGCCAGCAGCTTGAGCGACGATCAGGGGCCCCAGCATTTT.

The rearrangement uses TRBV19 and TRBJ2-3, with TRBD2 matching over 7 bases. The J segment lost 6 bases and the V segment lost 4 bases, leaving 7 bases of the junction unmatched. The CDR3 consists of 14 residues. CDR1 and CDR2 from the germline V gene are LNHDA and SQIVND (reference sequence). The CDR3 protein is CASSTQTSWDTQYF. In DNA form, the CDR3 reads TGTGCCAGTAGTACCCAGACTAGCTGGGATACGCAGTATTTT. Looking up the rest from reference TRBV19 and TRBJ2-3 gives the full variable domain: DGGITQSPKYLFRKEGQNVTLSCEQNLNHDAMYWYRQDPGQGLRLIYYSQIVNDFQKGDIAEGYSVSREKKESFPLTVTSAQKNPTAFYLCASSTQTSWDTQYFGPGTRLTVL.

The chain links TRBV11-3 to TRBJ2-2; 12 nucleotides match TRBD2. The V gene's germline CDR1 is SGHNT and CDR2 YENEEA. V shed 6 bases, J shed 7 bases, and the junction held 3 bases outside the gene matches. The CDR3 contains 14 residues. CDR3: CASRRLAGDGELFF. DNA of the CDR3: TGTGCCAGCAGACGACTAGCGGGAGACGGGGAGCTGTTTTTT.

This clone was detected only a few times. The chain recombines TRBV12-3 or TRBV12-4 with TRBJ2-7; TRBD1 might be the D (5 bases). The CDR3 length is 13 residues. V was trimmed by 2 bases and J by 1 base, leaving 6 bases between them. This CDR3 is CASSLRGSYEQYF. CDR3 sequence (DNA): TGTGCCAGCAGTTTAAGGGGATCCTACGAGCAGTACTTC.

This chain joins TRBV3-1 (or the pseudogene TRBV3-2) and TRBJ2-1; 9 bases fit TRBD1. This CDR3 has 18 amino acids. V gave up 2 bases and J gave up 7 bases; unmatched junction bases: 15. The germline gives CDR1 LGHDT, CDR2 YNNKEL (reference sequence). The CDR3 DNA sequence: TGTGCCAGCAGCCAACTTAAATGGCCGGGACAGGGTCGGAATGAGCAGTTCTTC. It specifies CASSQLKWPGQGRNEQFF.

The chain has TRBV5-1 and TRBJ1-6; D is uncertain. The V and J ends lost 4 bases and 7 bases respectively, with 15 bases between them. The CDR3 has 15 amino acids. Germline CDR1 reads SGHRS; CDR2 reads YFSETQ. CDR3 amino acids: CASSLVGLPNSPLHF. CDR3 sequence (DNA): TGCGCCAGCAGCCTTGTAGGACTGCCAAATTCACCCCTCCACTTT.

This chain joins TRBV10-3 and TRBJ1-1; D gene ambiguous. The germline gives CDR1 ENHRY, CDR2 SYGVKD. This CDR3 contains 13 residues. The ends were cut back, 6 bases at V and 7 bases at J, with 15 bases in the middle. CDR3 sequence: CAISDRPSGEAFF. The CDR3 region has the DNA TGTGCCATCAGCGACCGACCATCGGGTGAAGCTTTCTTT.

This chain uses TRBV27 with TRBJ1-2; 7 bases align to TRBD1. The V segment lost 1 base and the J segment 7 bases; nucleotides outside the gene matches: 9. The length of the CDR3 is 15 residues. CDR1 and CDR2 (germline): MNHEY, SMNVEV (reference sequence). The CDR3 here is CASSLLGGDYSGYTF. The CDR3 DNA is TGTGCCAGCAGTTTATTAGGGGGCGATTACTCTGGCTACACCTTC.

The CDR3 protein is CASSLCRQGREPQHF. CDR3 DNA sequence: TGTGCCAGCAGCTTATGTCGACAGGGAAGAGAGCCCCAGCATTTT. The genes are TRBV7-3 and TRBJ1-5, with 7 bases that match TRBD1. Looked up from germline, CDR1 is SGHTA and CDR2 is FQGTGA. This CDR3 spans 15 amino acids. The ends lost 2 bases at V and 8 bases at J; junction bases unmatched: 9. The full variable domain, its missing parts supplied by reference TRBV7-3 and TRBJ1-5, is GAGVSQTPSNKVTEKGKYVELRCDPISGHTALYWYRQSLGQGPEFLIYFQGTGAADDSGLPNDRFFAVRPEGSVSTLKIQRTERGDSAVYLCASSLCRQGREPQHFGDGTRLSIL.

The J gene is TRBJ2-1, the V gene TRBV5-1; 9 bases are shared with TRBD2. CDR1 SGHRS and CDR2 YFSETQ come from the germline V gene. This CDR3 comprises 20 residues. V was pared by 5 bases and J by 5 bases, with 23 bases of the junction left unmatched. The CDR3 is CASSFTGKHLSGSVHNEQFF. The DNA of the CDR3 is TGCGCCAGCAGTTTTACCGGGAAACATCTTAGCGGGAGCGTCCACAATGAGCAGTTCTTC.

This clone was recorded a few times. This chain links TRBV2 with TRBJ2-2, with 11 bases fitting TRBD1. Trimming at V came to 6 bases and at J to 6 bases, leaving 3 bases not matched to a gene. This CDR3 comprises 14 residues. Germline-derived CDR1 and CDR2 are SNHLY and FYNNEI. CDR3: CASSEGQGAGELFF. CDR3 sequence (DNA): TGTGCCAGCAGCGAGGGACAGGGGGCCGGGGAGCTGTTTTTT.

The V call is TRBV27, the J call TRBJ2-7; 10 positions agree with TRBD2. Trimming at V came to 4 bases and at J to 6 bases, leaving 0 bases not matched to a gene. The CDR3 is 12 amino acids. CDR1 is MNHEY and CDR2 is SMNVEV in the germline V gene (reference sequence). CDR3 sequence: CASSWTSGEQYF. The DNA for the CDR3 is TGTGCCAGCAGTTGGACTAGCGGCGAGCAGTACTTC.

Only one count was recorded for this clone. CDR3 sequence: CASSLSLRDRDPVRRANVLTF. CDR3 sequence (DNA): TGTGCCAGCAGCTTATCTCTGAGGGACAGGGATCCCGTCAGAAGGGCCAACGTCCTGACTTTC. This rearrangement joins TRBV7-6 to TRBJ2-6; 9 bases match TRBD1. This CDR3 contains 21 residues. The germline CDR1 and CDR2 sequences are SGHVS and FNYEAQ. The junction had 19 bases not matched to a gene; V was cut back by 2 bases and J by 5 bases.

V usage is TRBV3-1 (or the pseudogene TRBV3-2) and J usage is TRBJ2-2; 8 bases map to TRBD2. The germline gives CDR1 LGHDT, CDR2 YNNKEL (reference sequence). The CDR3 covers 18 residues. V lost 2 bases and J lost 0; bases outside the gene matches: 8. The chain's CDR3 is CASSQTSGRAANTGELFF. CDR3 sequence (DNA): TGTGCCAGCAGCCAAACTAGCGGCCGAGCGGCGAACACCGGGGAGCTGTTTTTT.

The rearrangement uses TRBV4-3 and TRBJ2-3; 15 nucleotides match TRBD2. V trimming: 4 bases; J trimming: 3 bases; junction bases outside the gene matches: 8. The CDR3 loop spans 18 amino acids. Germline lookup yields CDR1 LGHNA and CDR2 YSLEER. CDR3: CASSPGLAGGRVTDTQYF. The CDR3 nucleotides read TGCGCCAGCAGCCCTGGACTAGCGGGAGGGCGAGTGACAGATACGCAGTATTTT.

This chain joins TRBV28 and TRBJ2-7; 10 nucleotides match TRBD2. Germline CDR1 MDHEN, CDR2 SYDVKM. This CDR3 is built from 13 residues. J was trimmed by 3 bases and V by 6 bases; bases with no gene match: 2. CDR3 coding DNA: TGTGCCAGCAGACTAGCGGGACGCTACGAGCAGTACTTC. Translating gives CASRLAGRYEQYF.